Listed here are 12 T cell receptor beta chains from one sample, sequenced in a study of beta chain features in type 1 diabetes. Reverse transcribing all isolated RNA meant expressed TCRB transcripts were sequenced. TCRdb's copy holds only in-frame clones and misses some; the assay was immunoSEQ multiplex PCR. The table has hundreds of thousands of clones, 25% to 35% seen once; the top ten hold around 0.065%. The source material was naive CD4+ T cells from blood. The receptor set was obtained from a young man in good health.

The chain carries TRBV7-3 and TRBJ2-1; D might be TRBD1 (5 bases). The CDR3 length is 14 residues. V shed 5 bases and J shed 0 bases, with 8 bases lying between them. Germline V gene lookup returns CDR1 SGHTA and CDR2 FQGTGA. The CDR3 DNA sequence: TGTGCCAGCAGCCTGACAGCCTCCTACAATGAGCAGTTCTTC. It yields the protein CASSLTASYNEQFF.

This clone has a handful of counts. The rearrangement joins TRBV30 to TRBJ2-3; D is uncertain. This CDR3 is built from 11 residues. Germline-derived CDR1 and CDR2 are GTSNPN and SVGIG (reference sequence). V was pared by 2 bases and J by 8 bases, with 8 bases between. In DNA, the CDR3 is TGTGCCTGGAGTTCCGGTGTTACGCAGTATTTT. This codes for CAWSSGVTQYF. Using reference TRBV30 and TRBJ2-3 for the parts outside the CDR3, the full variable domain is SQTIHQWPATLVQPVGSPLSLECTVEGTSNPNLYWYRQAAGRGLQLLFYSVGIGQISSEVPQNLSASRPQDRQFILSSKKLLLSDSGFYLCAWSSGVTQYFGPGTRLTVL.

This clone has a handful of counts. The chain's CDR3 is CASSVSTTNYGYTF. CDR3 coding DNA: TGTGCCAGCAGCGTCTCCACTACGAACTATGGCTACACCTTC. This sequence joins TRBV9 and TRBJ1-2; D unclear. V lost 2 bases and J lost 2, with 10 bases in between. The CDR3 consists of 14 residues. From germline, CDR1 is SGDLS and CDR2 YYNGEE.

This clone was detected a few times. For the CDR3, the DNA is TGCAGCGTTGAAGTAGCAGGGGGAGGGACTGAAGCTTTCTTT. Translating gives CSVEVAGGGTEAFF. The chain carries TRBV29-1 and TRBJ1-1, with TRBD1 matching 7 bases. CDR1 SQVTM and CDR2 ANQGSEA come from the germline V gene. CDR3 length: 14 residues. The J segment lost 5 bases and the V segment lost 1 base, leaving 7 bases of the junction unmatched.

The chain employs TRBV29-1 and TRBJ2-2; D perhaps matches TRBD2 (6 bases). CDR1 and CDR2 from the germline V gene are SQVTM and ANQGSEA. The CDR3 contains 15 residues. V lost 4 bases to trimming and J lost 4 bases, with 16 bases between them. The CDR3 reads CSVAGRAGSTGELFF. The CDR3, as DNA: TGCAGCGTTGCGGGCAGGGCGGGGAGCACCGGGGAGCTGTTTTTT.

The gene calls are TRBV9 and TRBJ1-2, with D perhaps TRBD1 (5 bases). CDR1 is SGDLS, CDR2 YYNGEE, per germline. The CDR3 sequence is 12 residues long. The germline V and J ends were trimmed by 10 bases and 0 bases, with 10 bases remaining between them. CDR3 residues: CASGVANYGYTF. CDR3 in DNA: TGTGCCTCGGGGGTTGCTAACTATGGCTACACCTTC.

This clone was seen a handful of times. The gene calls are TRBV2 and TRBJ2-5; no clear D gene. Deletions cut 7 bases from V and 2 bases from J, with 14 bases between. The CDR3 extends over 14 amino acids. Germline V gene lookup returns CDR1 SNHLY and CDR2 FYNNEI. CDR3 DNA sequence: TGTGCCAGCAAAGCAGAAATACGACAAGAGACCCAGTACTTC. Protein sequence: CASKAEIRQETQYF.

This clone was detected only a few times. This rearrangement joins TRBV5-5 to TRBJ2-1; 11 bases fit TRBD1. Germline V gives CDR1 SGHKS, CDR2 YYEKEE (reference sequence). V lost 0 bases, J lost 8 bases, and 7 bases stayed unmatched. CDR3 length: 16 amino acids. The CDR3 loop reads CASSLAGQGASHEQFF. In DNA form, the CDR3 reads TGTGCCAGCAGCTTGGCCGGACAGGGGGCGAGCCATGAGCAGTTCTTC.

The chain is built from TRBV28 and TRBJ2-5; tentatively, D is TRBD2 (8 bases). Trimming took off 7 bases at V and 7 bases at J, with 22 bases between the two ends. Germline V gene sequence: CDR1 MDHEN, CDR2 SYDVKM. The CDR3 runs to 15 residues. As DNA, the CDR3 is TGTGCCAGCAACCGACAGGGTAGCGGGATGAGGACCCAGTACTTC. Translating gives CASNRQGSGMRTQYF.

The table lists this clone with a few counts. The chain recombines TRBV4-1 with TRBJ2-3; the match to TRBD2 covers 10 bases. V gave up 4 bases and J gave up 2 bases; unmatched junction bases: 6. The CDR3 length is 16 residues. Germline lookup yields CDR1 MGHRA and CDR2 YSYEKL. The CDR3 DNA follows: TGCGCCAGCAGCCGAGACGGACTAGCGGTCACAGATACGCAGTATTTT. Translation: CASSRDGLAVTDTQYF.

The CDR3 DNA sequence: TGTGCCAGCAGCCGAGACGGCCCGAACACTGAAGCTTTCTTT. Protein: CASSRDGPNTEAFF. The genes are TRBV7-9 and TRBJ1-1; D unclear. Trimming removed 5 bases from V and 1 base from J, with 11 bases in between. CDR3 length: 14 amino acids. CDR1 is SEHNR and CDR2 is FQNEAQ in the germline V gene (reference sequence). Based on the CDR3 plus reference TRBV7-9 and TRBJ1-1, the full variable domain is DTGVSQNPRHKITKRGQNVTFRCDPISEHNRLYWYRQTLGQGPEFLTYFQNEAQLEKSRLLSDRFSAERPKGSFSTLEIQRTEQGDSAMYLCASSRDGPNTEAFFGQGTRLTVV.

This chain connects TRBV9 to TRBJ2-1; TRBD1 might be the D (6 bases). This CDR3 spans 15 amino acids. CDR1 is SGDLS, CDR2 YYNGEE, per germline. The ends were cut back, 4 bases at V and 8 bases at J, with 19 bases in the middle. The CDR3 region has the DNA TGTGCCAGCAGCCGAACGACAGGCCTTTGGGATGAGCAGTTCTTC. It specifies CASSRTTGLWDEQFF. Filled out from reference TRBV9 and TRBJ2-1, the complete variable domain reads DSGVTQTPKHLITATGQRVTLRCSPRSGDLSVYWYQQSLDQGLQFLIQYYNGEERAKGNILERFSAQQFPDLHSELNLSSLELGDSALYFCASSRTTGLWDEQFFGPGTRLTVL.